The 20 T cell receptor beta chains given below trace back to one sample, sequenced in a study of cytomegalovirus exposure and HLA in healthy donors. Use of 60 Vbeta and 13 Jbeta primers characterized the PCR. Data came from immunoSEQ multiplex PCR; TCRdb stores just in-frame clones and leaves some out. The sample carries 150,000 to 200,000 clones, roughly 73% recorded once. Sequencing was performed on PBMCs. The receptors here all came from a woman between 25 and 40 years old in good health and CMV-seronegative.

The chain couples TRBV19 to TRBJ2-5; 7 bases fit TRBD1. The CDR3 runs to 15 residues. The ends lost 3 bases at V and 2 bases at J; junction bases unmatched: 6. CDR1 and CDR2 (germline): LNHDA, SQIVND (reference sequence). The CDR3 sequence: CASSILGTEQETQYF. The CDR3 DNA sequence: TGTGCCAGTAGTATCCTCGGGACAGAGCAAGAGACCCAGTACTTC.

J is TRBJ2-3 and V is TRBV5-1, with D hard to call. V was cut by 0 bases and J by 3 bases, with 2 bases left in between. The CDR3 consists of 12 residues. Germline V CDR1 and CDR2: SGHRS, YFSETQ. The CDR3 sequence: CASSLATDTQYF. CDR3 bases: TGCGCCAGCAGCTTGGCTACAGATACGCAGTATTTT.

V usage is TRBV29-1 and J usage is TRBJ2-3, with TRBD2 matching 13 bases. CDR3 length equals 16 residues. CDR1 SQVTM and CDR2 ANQGSEA come from the germline V gene. V gave up 4 bases and J gave up 2 bases; unmatched junction bases: 6. CDR3 nucleotides: TGCAGCGTTGGGCAACTAGCGGGAGGGTACACAGATACGCAGTATTTT. This translates into CSVGQLAGGYTDTQYF.

This clone occurred once. V usage is TRBV7-9 and J usage is TRBJ1-2; 8 bases are a match to TRBD1. Germline CDR1 is SEHNR and CDR2 is FQNEAQ (reference sequence). With 6 bases clipped from V and 2 bases from J, the junction kept 8 bases outside the gene matches. This CDR3 spans 15 amino acids. CDR3 amino acids: CASSPGQGRNYGYTF. The CDR3 DNA follows: TGTGCCAGCAGTCCAGGACAGGGCAGGAACTATGGCTACACCTTC.

This clone was seen just once. This sequence joins TRBV6-1 and TRBJ2-7; 8 bases align to TRBD1. The CDR3 loop spans 14 amino acids. Germline V gene lookup returns CDR1 MNHNS and CDR2 SASEGT. V dropped 6 bases and J dropped 3; count of bases not matched to a gene: 7. The CDR3 DNA reads as TGTGCCAGCAGCGACAGGGGAGCGTTCTACGAGCAGTACTTC. Translation gives CASSDRGAFYEQYF.

This clone was seen once. Germline and junction disagree at one end, which may indicate a read error. The V call is TRBV7-9, the J call TRBJ2-7, with TRBD1 matching 9 bases. The CDR3 length is 17 residues. Germline V gene sequence: CDR1 SEHNR, CDR2 FQNEAQ (reference sequence). The CDR3 nucleotides are TGTTCCAGCAGCTCTACCCGGGCCGACAGGGGGAGAGGCGAGCAGTACTTC. Residues: CSSSSTRADRGRGEQYF.

V is TRBV5-1 and J is TRBJ1-1; a possible D gene is TRBD1 (6 bases). Germline values: CDR1 SGHRS, CDR2 YFSETQ. V was trimmed by 4 bases and J by 1 base, leaving 11 bases between them. CDR3 length: 14 residues. CDR3 residues: CASSPGQSNTEAFF. The DNA of the CDR3 is TGCGCCAGCAGCCCAGGACAGTCGAACACTGAAGCTTTCTTT.

The table lists this clone with a few counts. J is TRBJ2-7 and V is TRBV5-5; TRBD2 aligns across 10 bases. V dropped 0 bases and J dropped 3; count of bases not matched to a gene: 9. Germline V CDR1 and CDR2: SGHKS, YYEKEE (reference sequence). The CDR3 length is 17 residues. CDR3 sequence reads: CASSLAAGTSVGYEQYF. The CDR3 DNA is TGTGCCAGCAGCTTGGCCGCCGGGACTAGCGTTGGCTACGAGCAGTACTTC.

The chain employs TRBV10-1 and TRBJ2-2; 7 bases map to TRBD1. Losses at the gene ends were 4 bases for V and 4 bases for J; bases not matched to a gene: 3. This CDR3 has 14 amino acids. Germline CDR1 is WNHNN and CDR2 is SYGVQD (reference sequence). This CDR3 reads CASSVNRGTGELFF. As DNA, the CDR3 is TGCGCCAGCAGTGTAAACAGGGGCACCGGGGAGCTGTTTTTT.

The chain links TRBV7-9 to TRBJ2-7; 8 bases are a match to TRBD1. V lost 5 bases to trimming and J lost 3 bases; unmatched junction nucleotides: 12. Germline V gene data show CDR1 as SEHNR and CDR2 as FQNEAQ (reference sequence). This CDR3 contains 16 residues. CDR3 DNA sequence: TGTGCCAGCAGCAGGCTTGGCCCCGGACAGGGCTACGAGCAGTACTTC. Translating gives CASSRLGPGQGYEQYF.

The chain joins TRBV7-6 to TRBJ2-5, with TRBD2 matching over 14 bases. Trimming cost V 5 bases and J 5 bases; bases outside gene matches: 16. The CDR3 consists of 19 residues. Looked up from germline, CDR1 is SGHVS and CDR2 is FNYEAQ. For the CDR3, the DNA is TGTGCCAGCAGCCCACTACACCGACCGGGACTAGCGGGAGAGGAGACCCAGTACTTC. It encodes CASSPLHRPGLAGEETQYF.

The chain combines TRBV9 with TRBJ1-3; D is perhaps TRBD1 (5 bases). Germline-derived CDR1 and CDR2 are SGDLS and YYNGEE. Trimming cost V 0 bases and J 0 bases, with 7 bases left between them. The CDR3 loop spans 15 amino acids. The CDR3 spells CASSVDGGSGNTIYF. The CDR3 DNA is TGTGCCAGCAGCGTAGACGGGGGCTCTGGAAACACCATATATTTT.

This clone has a handful of counts. The chain carries TRBV6-1 and TRBJ2-3; 7 bases are a match to TRBD1. CDR1 and CDR2 from the germline V gene are MNHNS and SASEGT. V gave up 5 bases and J gave up 1 base; unmatched junction bases: 6. This CDR3 is built from 15 residues. In DNA, the CDR3 is TGTGCCAGCAGTACTGACAGGGATCGCACAGATACGCAGTATTTT. Translation gives CASSTDRDRTDTQYF.

The chain recombines TRBV11-2 with TRBJ1-1; possible D gene TRBD1, 5 bases. The V end lost 1 base, the J end lost 0 bases, and 12 bases lay between the germline ends. This CDR3 comprises 16 residues. The germline V gene has CDR1 SGHAT and CDR2 FQNNGV. CDR3 region: CASSLGWGGMNTEAFF. As DNA, the CDR3 is TGTGCCAGCAGCTTAGGGTGGGGGGGAATGAACACTGAAGCTTTCTTT.

This clone was counted a few times. The chain recombines TRBV27 with TRBJ1-3; unclear D gene. The V gene's germline CDR1 is MNHEY and CDR2 SMNVEV (reference sequence). This CDR3 has 12 amino acids. The ends were cut back, 3 bases at V and 4 bases at J, with 4 bases in the middle. The CDR3 loop is CASSFPGNTIYF. The DNA for the CDR3 is TGTGCCAGCAGTTTCCCAGGAAACACCATATATTTT.

This sequence joins TRBV9 and TRBJ2-2, with 8 positions matching TRBD2. The germline V gene encodes CDR1 SGDLS and CDR2 YYNGEE. CDR3 length: 15 residues. V was clipped by 3 bases and J by 6 bases; unmatched bases: 7. CDR3 residues: CASSASGGVAGELFF. The CDR3 coding sequence is TGTGCCAGCAGCGCCAGCGGGGGAGTCGCCGGGGAGCTGTTTTTT.

CDR3 in DNA: TGTGCCAGCAGCGTAGATCTAGCGGGACTGATGGGGACCCAGTACTTC. Its protein product is CASSVDLAGLMGTQYF. The chain couples TRBV9 to TRBJ2-5; the match to TRBD2 covers 9 bases. Per germline, CDR1 SGDLS and CDR2 YYNGEE. Trimming at V came to 0 bases and at J to 7 bases, leaving 10 bases not matched to a gene. The CDR3 totals 16 residues.

This clone has just a few counts. The chain couples TRBV6-4 to TRBJ1-2; D perhaps matches TRBD1 (6 bases). Germline values: CDR1 MRHNA, CDR2 SNTAGT. Trimming shortened V by 5 bases and J by 0 bases, and 7 bases separated the two germline ends. This CDR3 is built from 13 residues. The chain's CDR3 is CASSQGSNYGYTF. The CDR3 bases are TGTGCCAGCAGTCAGGGGTCTAACTATGGCTACACCTTC.

The chain joins TRBV5-4 to TRBJ1-1; D perhaps matches TRBD1 (5 bases). The CDR3 has 15 residues. Germline CDR1 SGHNT, CDR2 YYREEE (reference sequence). The V and J ends lost 5 bases and 1 base respectively, with 15 bases between them. The CDR3 here is CASSGGAIKNTEAFF. CDR3 bases: TGTGCCAGCAGTGGAGGGGCTATAAAGAACACTGAAGCTTTCTTT.

The chain combines TRBV2 with TRBJ1-5; tentatively, D is TRBD1 (6 bases). This CDR3 comprises 15 residues. The germline gives CDR1 SNHLY, CDR2 FYNNEI. V was trimmed by 5 bases and J by 0 bases, leaving 11 bases between them. CDR3 coding DNA: TGTGCCAGCAGTATAAACAGGGTTAGCAATCAGCCCCAGCATTTT. This translates into CASSINRVSNQPQHF.